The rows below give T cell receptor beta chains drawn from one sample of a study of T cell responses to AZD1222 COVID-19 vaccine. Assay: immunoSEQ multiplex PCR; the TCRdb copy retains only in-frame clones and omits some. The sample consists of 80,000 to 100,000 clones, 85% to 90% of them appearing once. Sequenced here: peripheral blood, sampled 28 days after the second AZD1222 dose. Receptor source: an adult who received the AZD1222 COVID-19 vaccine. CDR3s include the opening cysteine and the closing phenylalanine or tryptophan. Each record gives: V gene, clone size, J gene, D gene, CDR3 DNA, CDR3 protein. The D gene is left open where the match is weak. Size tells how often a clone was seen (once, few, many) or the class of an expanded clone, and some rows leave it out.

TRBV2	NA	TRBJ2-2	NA	TGTGCCAGCAACGATAACGTGGCCGGGGAGCTGTTTTTT	CASNDNVAGELFF
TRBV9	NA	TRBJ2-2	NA	TGTGCCAGCAGCGTAGTCCCTCTGGGCGGGGAGCTGTTTTTT	CASSVVPLGGELFF
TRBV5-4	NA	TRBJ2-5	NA	TGTGCCAGCAGCTCCAGAAGAAGCAGGCCAGAGACCCAGTACTTC	CASSSRRSRPETQYF
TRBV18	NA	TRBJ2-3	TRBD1	TGTGCCAGCTCACCGAGGACAGGACGCACAGATACGCAGTATTTT	CASSPRTGRTDTQYF
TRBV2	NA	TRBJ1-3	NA	TGTGCCAGCAGCGGCGGTGGGGCCATGACCATATATTTT	CASSGGGAMTIYF
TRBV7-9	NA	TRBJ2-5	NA	TGTGCCAGCAGCTTAGCTTCCGGGGAGACCCAGTACTTC	CASSLASGETQYF
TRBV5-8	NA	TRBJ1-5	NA	TGTGCCAGCAGCTTGGGCAGGGGTGCTCTTTCGAGCAATCAGCCCCAGCATTTT	CASSLGRGALSSNQPQHF
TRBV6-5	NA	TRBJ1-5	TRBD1	TGTGCCAGCAGTTACTCGGGACAGGGGGATGGTCAGCCCCAGCATTTT	CASSYSGQGDGQPQHF
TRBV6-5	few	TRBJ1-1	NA	TGTGCCAGCAGAAAGACGGTTAACACTGAAGCTTTCTTT	CASRKTVNTEAFF
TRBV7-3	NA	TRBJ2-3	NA	TGTGCCAGCAGCTTACAGGGCACAGATACGCAGTATTTT	CASSLQGTDTQYF
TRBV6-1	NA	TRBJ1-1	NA	TGTGCCAGCAGTGAATCAGAGGTTGTGGGGGCCAACACTGAAGCTTTCTTT	CASSESEVVGANTEAFF